This T cell receptor beta chain appears in the sequencing data of a study of T cell responses to AZD1222 COVID-19 vaccine. Overall study findings and caveats: White British donors predominated, females outnumbered males, and clonal diversity was possibly underestimated. Without day 14 samples, only post-peak T cell repertoires were studied.

Sequencing was performed with immunoSEQ multiplex PCR; in TCRdb, only in-frame clones are kept and a portion is missing. The top ten hold around 16% of the sample, which has 100,000 to 120,000 clones, about 90% seen once. On this clone itself: What it binds is unknown.

Germline assignment: CDR1 SGHNT and CDR2 YYREEE (reference sequence). CDR3 length: 17 residues. Trimming removed 0 bases from V and 1 base from J, with 13 bases in between. The clonotype originates from an adult who received the AZD1222 COVID-19 vaccine. The sample was peripheral blood, taken 28 days after the second AZD1222 dose. The chain carries TRBV5-4 and TRBJ2-2; D may be TRBD2 (5 bases). The CDR3 sequence is CASSLAGLRGNTGELFF. CDR3 nucleotides: TGTGCCAGCAGCTTGGCGGGGTTACGGGGGAACACCGGGGAGCTGTTTTTT.